What follows is one TCR beta chain and its context. Its antigen is unidentified. PCR amplification relied on 60 Vbeta primers (plus 13 Jbeta primers). The method was immunoSEQ multiplex PCR; TCRdb's version includes in-frame clones alone and lacks a portion of them. The profile shows around 110,000 clones, 70% of them singletons. The data belong to a study of cytomegalovirus exposure and HLA in healthy donors. Germline lookup yields CDR1 MNHNS and CDR2 SASEGT. CDR3 length equals 14 residues. V was pared by 3 bases and J by 8 bases, with 16 bases between. Whole-study results and caveats: Sequencing probably produced one cluster of sequence variants that were highly shared. Rarity held for most TCR sequences, but there were some public TCRs that occurred in many donors. Under 20,000 TCR beta sequences were associated with HLA alleles at 0.05 false discovery rate in a later analysis.

The sequence was obtained from a man younger than 45 in good health and CMV-seropositive. Sequenced input: PBMCs. J is TRBJ1-2 and V is TRBV6-1; D perhaps matches TRBD1 (6 bases). CDR3 sequence: CASSDGGGLRGYTF. The CDR3 nucleotides are TGTGCCAGCAGTGATGGGGGGGGGCTGCGGGGCTACACCTTC.